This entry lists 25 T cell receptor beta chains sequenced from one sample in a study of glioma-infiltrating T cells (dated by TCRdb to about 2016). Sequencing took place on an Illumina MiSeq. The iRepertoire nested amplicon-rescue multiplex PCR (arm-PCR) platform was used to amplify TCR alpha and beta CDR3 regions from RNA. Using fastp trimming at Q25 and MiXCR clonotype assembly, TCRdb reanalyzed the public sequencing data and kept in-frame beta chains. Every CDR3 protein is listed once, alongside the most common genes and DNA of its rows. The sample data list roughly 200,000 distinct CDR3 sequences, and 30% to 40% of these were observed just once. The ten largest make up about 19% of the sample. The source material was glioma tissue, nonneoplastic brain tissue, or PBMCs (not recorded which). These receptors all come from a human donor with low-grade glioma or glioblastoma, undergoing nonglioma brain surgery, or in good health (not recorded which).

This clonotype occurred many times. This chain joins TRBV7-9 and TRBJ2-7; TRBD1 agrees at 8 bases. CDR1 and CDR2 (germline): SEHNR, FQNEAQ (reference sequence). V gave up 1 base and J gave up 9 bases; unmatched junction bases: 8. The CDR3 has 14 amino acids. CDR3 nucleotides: TGTGCCAGCAGCTTAGTCCAGTCCGGGACAGGGCAGTACTTC. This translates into CASSLVQSGTGQYF.

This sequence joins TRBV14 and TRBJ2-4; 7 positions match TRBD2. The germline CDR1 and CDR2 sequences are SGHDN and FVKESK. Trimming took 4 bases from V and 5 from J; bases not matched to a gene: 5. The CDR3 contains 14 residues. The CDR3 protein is CASSPSSGENIQYF. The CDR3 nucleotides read TGTGCCAGCAGCCCTTCTAGCGGTGAAAACATTCAGTACTTC.

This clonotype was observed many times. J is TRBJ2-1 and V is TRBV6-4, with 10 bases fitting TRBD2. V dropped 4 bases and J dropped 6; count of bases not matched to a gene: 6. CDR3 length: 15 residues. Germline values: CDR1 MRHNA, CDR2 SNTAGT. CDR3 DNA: TGTGCCAGCAGTGTGCTAGCGGGAGCAGTCAATGAGCAGTTCTTC. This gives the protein CASSVLAGAVNEQFF.

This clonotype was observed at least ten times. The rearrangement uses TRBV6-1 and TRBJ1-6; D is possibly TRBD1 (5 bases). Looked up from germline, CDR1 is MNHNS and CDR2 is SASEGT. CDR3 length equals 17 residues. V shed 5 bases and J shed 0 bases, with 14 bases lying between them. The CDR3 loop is CASSSPGRSSYNSPLHF. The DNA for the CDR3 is TGTGCCAGCAGTTCCCCGGGACGGAGCTCCTATAATTCACCCCTCCACTTT.

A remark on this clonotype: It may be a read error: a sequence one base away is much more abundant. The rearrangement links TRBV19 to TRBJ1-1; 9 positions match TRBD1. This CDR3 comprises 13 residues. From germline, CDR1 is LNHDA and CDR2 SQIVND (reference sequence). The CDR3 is CASRHRGPTKAFF. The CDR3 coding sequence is TGTGCCAGTAGGCACAGGGGGCCCACTAAAGCTTTCTTT.

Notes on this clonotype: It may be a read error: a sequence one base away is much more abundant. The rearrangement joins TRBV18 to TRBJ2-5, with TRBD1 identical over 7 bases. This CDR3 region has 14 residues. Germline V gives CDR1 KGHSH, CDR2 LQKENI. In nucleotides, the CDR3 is TGTGCCAGCTCACCACAGGGGGCGAAGGAGACCAAGTACTTC. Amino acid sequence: CASSPQGAKETKYF. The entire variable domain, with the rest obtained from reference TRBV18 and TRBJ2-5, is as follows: NAGVMQNPRHLVRRRGQEARLRCSPMKGHSHVYWYRQLPEEGLKFMVYLQKENIIDESGMPKERFSAEFPKEGPSILRIQQVVRGDSAAYFCASSPQGAKETKYFGPGTRLLVL.

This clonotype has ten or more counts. CDR3 bases: TGCAGCGTTGAAGTTGCGAATGAGCAGTTCTTC. Translating gives CSVEVANEQFF. The V and J genes are TRBV29-1 and TRBJ2-1, with D unclear. The CDR3 consists of 11 residues. The V and J ends lost 1 base and 7 bases respectively, with 5 bases between them. Germline V gene sequence: CDR1 SQVTM, CDR2 ANQGSEA.

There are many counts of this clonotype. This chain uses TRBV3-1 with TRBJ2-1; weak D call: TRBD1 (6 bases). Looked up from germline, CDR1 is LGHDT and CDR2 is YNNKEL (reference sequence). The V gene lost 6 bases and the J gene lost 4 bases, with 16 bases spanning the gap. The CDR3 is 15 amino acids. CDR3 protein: CASSPRDRPYNEQFF. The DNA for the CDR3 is TGTGCCAGCAGTCCCCGAGACAGGCCTTACAATGAGCAGTTCTTC.

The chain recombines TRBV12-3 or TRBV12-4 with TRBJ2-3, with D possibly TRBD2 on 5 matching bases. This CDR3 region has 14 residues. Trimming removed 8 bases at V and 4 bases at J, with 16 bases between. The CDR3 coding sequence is TGTGCCAGCGCTTTGGGCGGGTTTTCAGATACGCAGTATTTT. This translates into CASALGGFSDTQYF.

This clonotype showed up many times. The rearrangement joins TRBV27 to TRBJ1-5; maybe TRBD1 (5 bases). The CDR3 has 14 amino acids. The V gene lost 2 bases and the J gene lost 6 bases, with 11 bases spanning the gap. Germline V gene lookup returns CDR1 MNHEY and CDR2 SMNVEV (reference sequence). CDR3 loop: CASSLGGEGQPQHF. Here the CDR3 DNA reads TGTGCCAGCAGTTTAGGGGGTGAAGGTCAGCCCCAGCATTTT.

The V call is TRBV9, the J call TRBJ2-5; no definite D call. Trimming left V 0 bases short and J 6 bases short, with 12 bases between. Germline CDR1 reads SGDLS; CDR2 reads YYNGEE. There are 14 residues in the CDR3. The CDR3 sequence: CASSVEYRGQTQYF. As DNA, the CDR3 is TGTGCCAGCAGCGTAGAATATAGAGGACAGACCCAGTACTTC.

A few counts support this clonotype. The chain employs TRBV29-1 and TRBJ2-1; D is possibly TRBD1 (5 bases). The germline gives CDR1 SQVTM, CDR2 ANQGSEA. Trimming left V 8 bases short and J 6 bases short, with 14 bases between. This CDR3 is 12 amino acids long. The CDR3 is CSSRRESNEQFF. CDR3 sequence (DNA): TGCAGCTCACGCAGGGAATCCAATGAGCAGTTCTTC.

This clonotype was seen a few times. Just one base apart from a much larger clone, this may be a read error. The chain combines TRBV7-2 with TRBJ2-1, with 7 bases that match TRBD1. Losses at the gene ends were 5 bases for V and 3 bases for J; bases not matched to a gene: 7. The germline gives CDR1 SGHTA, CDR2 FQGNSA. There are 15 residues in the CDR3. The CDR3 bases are TGTGCCAGCAGCCCCTACGCAGGGGGCTACAATGAGCAGTTCTTC. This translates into CASSPYAGGYNEQFF. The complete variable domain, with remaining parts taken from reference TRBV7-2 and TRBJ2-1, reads GAGVSQSPSNKVTEKGKDVELRCDPISGHTALYWYRQSLGQGLEFLIYFQGNSAPDKSGLPSDRFSAERTGGSVSTLTIQRTQQEDSAVYLCASSPYAGGYNEQFFGPGTRLTVL.

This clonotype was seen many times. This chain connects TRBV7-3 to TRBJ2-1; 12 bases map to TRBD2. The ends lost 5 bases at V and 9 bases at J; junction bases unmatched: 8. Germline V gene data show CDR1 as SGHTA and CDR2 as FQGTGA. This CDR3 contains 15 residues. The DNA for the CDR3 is TGTGCCAGCAGCCTAGCGGGAGGGGGGTTGGGTGAGCAGTTCTTC. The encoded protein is CASSLAGGGLGEQFF.

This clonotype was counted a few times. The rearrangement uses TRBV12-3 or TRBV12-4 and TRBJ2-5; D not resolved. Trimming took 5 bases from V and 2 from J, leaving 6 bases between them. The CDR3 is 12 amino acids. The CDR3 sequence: CASSQSQETQYF. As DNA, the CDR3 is TGTGCCAGCAGTCAGTCTCAAGAGACCCAGTACTTC.

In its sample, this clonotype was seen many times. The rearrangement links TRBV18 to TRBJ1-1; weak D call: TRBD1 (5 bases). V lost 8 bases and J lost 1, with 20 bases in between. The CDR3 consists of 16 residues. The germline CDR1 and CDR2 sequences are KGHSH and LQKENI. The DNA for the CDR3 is TGTGCCAGCCTACCTAGGGGATCTACCACGAACACTGAAGCTTTCTTT. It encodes CASLPRGSTTNTEAFF.

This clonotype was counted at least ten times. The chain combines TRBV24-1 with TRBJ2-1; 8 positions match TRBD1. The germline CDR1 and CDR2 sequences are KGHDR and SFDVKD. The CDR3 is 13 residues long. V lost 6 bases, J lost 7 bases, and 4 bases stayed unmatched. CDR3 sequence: CATSWTGSNEQFF. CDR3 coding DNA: TGTGCCACCAGTTGGACAGGGTCTAATGAGCAGTTCTTC.

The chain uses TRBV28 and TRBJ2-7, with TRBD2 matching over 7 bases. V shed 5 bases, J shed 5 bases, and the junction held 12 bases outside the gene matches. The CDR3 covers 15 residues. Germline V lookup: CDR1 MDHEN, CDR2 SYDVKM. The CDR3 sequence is CASSQTSMRFHEQYF. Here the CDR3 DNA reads TGTGCCAGCAGTCAGACTAGCATGAGGTTCCACGAGCAGTACTTC. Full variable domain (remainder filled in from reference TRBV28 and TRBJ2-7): DVKVTQSSRYLVKRTGEKVFLECVQDMDHENMFWYRQDPGLGLRLIYFSYDVKMKEKGDIPEGYSVSREKKERFSLILESASTNQTSMYLCASSQTSMRFHEQYFGPGTRLTVT.

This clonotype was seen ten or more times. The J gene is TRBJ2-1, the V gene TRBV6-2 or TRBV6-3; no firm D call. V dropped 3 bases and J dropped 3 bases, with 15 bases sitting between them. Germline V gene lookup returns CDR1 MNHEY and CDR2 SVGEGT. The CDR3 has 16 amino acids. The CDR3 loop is CASSYRTAGHYNEQFF. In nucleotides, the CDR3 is TGTGCCAGCAGTTATCGTACGGCCGGGCACTACAATGAGCAGTTCTTC.

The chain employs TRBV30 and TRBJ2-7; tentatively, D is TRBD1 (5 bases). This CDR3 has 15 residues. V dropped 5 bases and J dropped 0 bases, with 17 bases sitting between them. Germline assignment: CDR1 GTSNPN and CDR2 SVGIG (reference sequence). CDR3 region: CAWGSLGDFSYEQYF. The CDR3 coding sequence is TGTGCCTGGGGCTCTCTAGGGGATTTCTCCTACGAGCAGTACTTC. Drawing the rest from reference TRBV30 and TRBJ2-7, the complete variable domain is SQTIHQWPATLVQPVGSPLSLECTVEGTSNPNLYWYRQAAGRGLQLLFYSVGIGQISSEVPQNLSASRPQDRQFILSSKKLLLSDSGFYLCAWGSLGDFSYEQYFGPGTRLTVT.

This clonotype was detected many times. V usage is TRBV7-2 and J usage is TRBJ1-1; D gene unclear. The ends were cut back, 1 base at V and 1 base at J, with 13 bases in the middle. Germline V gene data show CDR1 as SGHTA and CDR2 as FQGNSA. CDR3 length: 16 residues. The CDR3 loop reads CASSLESYWGNTEAFF. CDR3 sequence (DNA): TGTGCCAGCAGCTTAGAGTCATACTGGGGGAACACTGAAGCTTTCTTT.

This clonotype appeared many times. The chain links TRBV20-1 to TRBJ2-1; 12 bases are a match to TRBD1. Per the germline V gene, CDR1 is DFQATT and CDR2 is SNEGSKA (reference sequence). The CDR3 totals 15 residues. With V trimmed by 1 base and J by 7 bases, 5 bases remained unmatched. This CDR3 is CSARVGDRGQNEQFF. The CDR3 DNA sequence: TGCAGTGCTAGAGTGGGGGACAGGGGGCAGAATGAGCAGTTCTTC.

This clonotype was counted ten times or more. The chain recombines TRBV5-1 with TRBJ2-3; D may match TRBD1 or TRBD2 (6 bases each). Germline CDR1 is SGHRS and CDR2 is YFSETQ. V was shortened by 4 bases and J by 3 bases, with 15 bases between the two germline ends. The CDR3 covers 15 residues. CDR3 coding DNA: TGCGCCAGCAGCAGGGGGGTCAGTTTGACAGATACGCAGTATTTT. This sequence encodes CASSRGVSLTDTQYF.

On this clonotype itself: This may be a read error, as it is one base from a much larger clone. DNA for the CDR3: TGTGCCAGCATTTACTCGGGAGGGGTGGATGAGCAGTTCTTC. Encoded protein: CASIYSGGVDEQFF. The genes are TRBV6-6 and TRBJ2-1; 8 bases are shared with TRBD2. The CDR3 has 14 residues. The germline V gene encodes CDR1 MNHNY and CDR2 SVGAGI (reference sequence).

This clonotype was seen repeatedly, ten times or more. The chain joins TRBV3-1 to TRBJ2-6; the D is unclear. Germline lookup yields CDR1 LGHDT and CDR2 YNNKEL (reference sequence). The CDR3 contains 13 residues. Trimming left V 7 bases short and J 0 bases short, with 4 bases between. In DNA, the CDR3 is TGTGCCAGCATCTCCTCTGGGGCCAACGTCCTGACTTTC. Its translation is CASISSGANVLTF.